In its sample, the clone carrying this T cell receptor (beta chain) was seen a few times. Its target is unknown. This entry belongs to a study of identical twins. TCRdb called the 5' RACE reads again in MiXCR, with one record for every CDR3 protein. The sample gives hundreds of thousands of distinct CDR3 sequences, 8.5% to 9% of which show up once; about 0.98% is in the top ten. From germline, CDR1 is SNHLY and CDR2 FYNNEI. V dropped 5 bases and J dropped 9; count of bases not matched to a gene: 10. This CDR3 comprises 16 residues. With no exceptions, donors were healthy Caucasians. Overall study results and limits: Recombination models fit unrelated individuals' TCR alpha sharing but underestimated twins'. Memory repertoires lacked the insertion deficit that abundant cord blood beta clonotypes showed. Out-of-frame beta sequences exhibited a weaker degree of excess twin sharing.

This same sample was also part of a study on yellow fever vaccine responses in identical twins.

The V gene is TRBV2, the J gene TRBJ2-3; 14 bases line up with TRBD2. The sequence came from a woman aged 18-35 years in good health. Sequenced input: PBMCs. The CDR3 here is CASSPGLAGVMATQYF. The CDR3 nucleotides are TGTGCCAGCAGTCCGGGACTAGCGGGAGTTATGGCGACGCAGTATTTT.